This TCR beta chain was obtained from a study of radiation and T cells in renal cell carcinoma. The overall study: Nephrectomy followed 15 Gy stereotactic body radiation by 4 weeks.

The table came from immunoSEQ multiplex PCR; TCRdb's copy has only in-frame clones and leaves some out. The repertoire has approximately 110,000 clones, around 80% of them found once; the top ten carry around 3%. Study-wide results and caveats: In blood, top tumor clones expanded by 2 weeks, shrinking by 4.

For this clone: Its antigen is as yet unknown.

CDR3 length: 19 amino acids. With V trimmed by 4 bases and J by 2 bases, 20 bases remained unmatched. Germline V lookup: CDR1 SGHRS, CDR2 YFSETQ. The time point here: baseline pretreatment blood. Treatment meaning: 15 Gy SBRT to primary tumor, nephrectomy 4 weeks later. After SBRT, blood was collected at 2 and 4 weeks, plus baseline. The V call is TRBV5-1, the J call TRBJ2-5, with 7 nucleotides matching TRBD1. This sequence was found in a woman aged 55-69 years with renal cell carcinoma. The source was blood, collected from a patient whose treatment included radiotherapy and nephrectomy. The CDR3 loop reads CASSGTDGRGGKLQETQYF. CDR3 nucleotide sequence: TGCGCCAGCAGCGGAACCGACGGGCGAGGGGGCAAACTACAAGAGACCCAGTACTTC.